The 2 T cell receptor beta chains below were found in one sample sequenced in a study of neurological immune-mediated disorders. TCRdb used MiXCR to reprocess the 5' RACE reads, holding one entry per CDR3 protein. The profile covers about 65,000 distinct CDR3 sequences, with approximately 4.1% appearing a single time and about 2.4% taken by the ten largest. The sample was PBMCs. These receptors all stem from a man aged 50-59 years with multiple sclerosis.

At least ten counts were recorded for this clonotype. This rearrangement joins TRBV6-5 to TRBJ2-5, with TRBD1 matching over 10 bases. There are 13 residues in the CDR3. CDR1 is MNHEY, CDR2 SVGAGI, per germline. V dropped 7 bases and J dropped 4; count of bases not matched to a gene: 3. The DNA for the CDR3 is TGTGCCAGCAAAGGACAGGGGGTAGAGACCCAGTACTTC. Protein: CASKGQGVETQYF.

This clonotype was seen a handful of times. The chain has TRBV6-2 or TRBV6-3 and TRBJ2-5, with TRBD1 matching 9 bases. This CDR3 has 13 residues. Trimming took 6 bases from V and 4 from J; bases not matched to a gene: 3. In germline, CDR1 is MNHEY, CDR2 SVGEGT. CDR3 protein: CASRGTGRETQYF. The CDR3 bases are TGTGCCAGCAGAGGGACAGGGCGAGAGACCCAGTACTTC.